This TCR beta chain is drawn from a study of cytomegalovirus exposure and HLA in healthy donors. Study-wide context: Unique TCR beta sequences numbering some 120 million came from about 179 million T cells in an earlier analysis.

With 60 Vbeta and 13 Jbeta primers, the PCR was carried out. Clones were sequenced by immunoSEQ multiplex PCR, and TCRdb holds only the in-frame ones, with some missing. The top ten clones hold 3.1% of a sample with 150,000 to 200,000 clones, about 73% of them seen once. Findings of the study overall: The study put 150 to 200 TCR beta chains on its list as cytomegalovirus-associated.

Germline CDR1 is SEHNR and CDR2 is FQNEAQ (reference sequence). V was shortened by 5 bases and J by 6 bases, with 10 bases between the two germline ends. The CDR3 sequence is 13 residues long. In regard to this clone: Its cognate antigen is unknown.

The gene calls are TRBV7-9 and TRBJ1-4, with unresolved D. This clonotype originated in a woman aged 40 to 50 in good health and CMV-seronegative. The source material was PBMCs. The CDR3 loop reads CASSGRNDEKLFF. The DNA of the CDR3 is TGTGCCAGCAGCGGGAGAAATGATGAAAAACTGTTTTTT.